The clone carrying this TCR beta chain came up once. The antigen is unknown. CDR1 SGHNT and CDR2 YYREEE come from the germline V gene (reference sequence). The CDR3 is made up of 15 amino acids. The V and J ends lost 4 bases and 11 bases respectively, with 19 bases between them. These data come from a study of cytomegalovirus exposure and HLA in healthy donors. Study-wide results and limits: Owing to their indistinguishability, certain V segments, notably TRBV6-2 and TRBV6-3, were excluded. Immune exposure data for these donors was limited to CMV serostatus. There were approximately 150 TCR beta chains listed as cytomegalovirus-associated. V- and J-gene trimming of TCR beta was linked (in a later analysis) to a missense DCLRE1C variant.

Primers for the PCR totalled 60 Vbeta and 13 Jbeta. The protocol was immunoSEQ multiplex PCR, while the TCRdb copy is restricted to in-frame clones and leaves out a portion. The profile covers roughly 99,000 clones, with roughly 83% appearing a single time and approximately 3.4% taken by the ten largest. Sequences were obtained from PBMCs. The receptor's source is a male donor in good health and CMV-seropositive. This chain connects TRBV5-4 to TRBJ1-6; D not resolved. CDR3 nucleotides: TGTGCCAGCAGCCCAGGTCAAACTTCCCCGGCACCCCTCCACTTT. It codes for CASSPGQTSPAPLHF.